The 31 T cell receptor beta chains reported below all come from one sample, sequenced in a study of CD8 T cells in ankylosing spondylitis. TCRdb fed the 5' RACE reads into MiXCR, producing one record per CDR3 protein. The sample lists about 240,000 distinct CDR3 sequences, around a tenth occurring once. The source material was blood, either unsorted or a sorted T cell fraction (not recorded which). Source of these receptors: a male donor with ankylosing spondylitis or in good health (not recorded which).

The chain recombines TRBV14 with TRBJ1-1, with TRBD1 identical over 10 bases. The CDR3 totals 16 residues. V shed 2 bases, J shed 1 base, and the junction held 4 bases outside the gene matches. CDR1 is SGHDN and CDR2 is FVKESK in the germline V gene. CDR3 bases: TGTGCCAGCAGCCAACCGGGACAGGGGAGGAACACTGAAGCTTTCTTT. Translating gives CASSQPGQGRNTEAFF.

This rearrangement joins TRBV5-1 to TRBJ1-3; 10 nucleotides line up with TRBD1. This CDR3 is built from 17 residues. Germline CDR1 SGHRS, CDR2 YFSETQ. V lost 4 bases, J lost 0 bases, and 7 bases stayed unmatched. CDR3 amino acids: CASSMSGQGNSGNTIYF. The CDR3 region has the DNA TGCGCCAGCAGCATGTCGGGACAGGGGAACTCTGGAAACACCATATATTTT.

At least ten counts were recorded for this clonotype. This chain joins TRBV5-1 and TRBJ1-2; D uncertain. Per the germline V gene, CDR1 is SGHRS and CDR2 is YFSETQ. The CDR3 sequence is 13 residues long. The V end was cut by 0 bases, the J end by 3 bases, with 6 bases between. CDR3 sequence: CASSLGIDYGYTF. As DNA, the CDR3 is TGCGCCAGCAGCTTGGGGATAGACTATGGCTACACCTTC.

The sample holds many counts of this clonotype. The chain has TRBV9 and TRBJ2-5, with D perhaps matching TRBD1 (6 bases). The CDR3 length is 15 residues. Germline V lookup: CDR1 SGDLS, CDR2 YYNGEE. Trimming left V 0 bases short and J 2 bases short, with 11 bases between. CDR3 nucleotide sequence: TGTGCCAGCAGCGTAGGGACAGCCTCGCAAGAGACCCAGTACTTC. Protein: CASSVGTASQETQYF.

This clonotype has at least ten counts. The chain uses TRBV29-1 and TRBJ2-3; D is uncertain. CDR3 size: 13 residues. Germline-derived CDR1 and CDR2 are SQVTM and ANQGSEA. V lost 3 bases to trimming and J lost 8 bases, with 15 bases between them. The CDR3 DNA sequence: TGCAGCGTTGAGTATCCCGCCGCTGGTACGCAGTATTTT. Translated, it gives CSVEYPAAGTQYF.

This clonotype has only one observation. The gene calls are TRBV15 and TRBJ2-5; D ambiguous. The CDR3 totals 15 residues. With 3 bases removed from V and 2 bases from J, the gap between germline ends came to 13 bases. Germline CDR1 LNHNV, CDR2 YYDKDF (reference sequence). The CDR3 reads CATSRVSSSQETQYF. CDR3 coding DNA: TGTGCCACCAGCAGGGTTAGCAGCTCTCAAGAGACCCAGTACTTC.

In this sample, this clonotype turned up many times. The chain joins TRBV12-3 or TRBV12-4 to TRBJ1-2; weak D call: TRBD1 (6 bases). The CDR3 totals 14 residues. V shed 6 bases and J shed 2 bases, with 13 bases lying between them. The CDR3 loop is CASRRQGLNYGYTF. The CDR3 DNA reads as TGTGCCAGCAGACGTCAGGGGTTGAACTATGGCTACACCTTC.

This clonotype has just a few counts. The CDR3 DNA reads as TGTGCCAGCAGCTTAGCGGGACCTAAGTTCGAGCAGTACTTC. Residues: CASSLAGPKFEQYF. The V and J genes are TRBV7-9 and TRBJ2-7, with D tentatively TRBD1 or TRBD2 (5 bases each). V was trimmed by 0 bases and J by 6 bases, leaving 12 bases between them. This CDR3 contains 14 residues. Per the germline V gene, CDR1 is SEHNR and CDR2 is FQNEAQ (reference sequence).

In its sample, this clonotype was seen many times. The rearrangement joins TRBV12-3 or TRBV12-4 to TRBJ1-4; 9 bases match TRBD1. The CDR3 length is 13 residues. With 6 bases clipped from V and 7 bases from J, the junction kept 3 bases outside the gene matches. Written as DNA, the CDR3 is TGTGCCAGCAGACAGGGGGCTCGTGAAAAACTGTTTTTT. Its translation: CASRQGAREKLFF.

This clonotype was found many times. V usage is TRBV5-6 and J usage is TRBJ2-4, with 10 bases identical to TRBD2. Germline V gives CDR1 SGHDT, CDR2 YYEEEE. The ends lost 4 bases at V and 0 bases at J; junction bases unmatched: 13. The CDR3 has 19 residues. The CDR3 bases are TGTGCCAGCAGCCACCAACTAGCGGGGACACCGCTAGCCAAAAACATTCAGTACTTC. This encodes CASSHQLAGTPLAKNIQYF. Filled out from reference TRBV5-6 and TRBJ2-4, the complete variable domain reads DAGVTQSPTHLIKTRGQQVTLRCSPKSGHDTVSWYQQALGQGPQFIFQYYEEEERQRGNFPDRFSGHQFPNYSSELNVNALLLGDSALYLCASSHQLAGTPLAKNIQYFGAGTRLSVL.

At least ten counts were recorded for this clonotype. J is TRBJ2-6 and V is TRBV7-6; perhaps TRBD2 as D (6 bases). V lost 4 bases to trimming and J lost 4 bases, with 26 bases between them. The CDR3 is 20 amino acids. Germline lookup yields CDR1 SGHVS and CDR2 FNYEAQ. DNA of the CDR3: TGTGCCAGCAGCTCTCGCCGGGAGACAACAATTGGAGGAGGGGCCAACGTCCTGACTTTC. It codes for CASSSRRETTIGGGANVLTF. Together with reference TRBV7-6 and TRBJ2-6, the CDR3 gives the full variable domain: GAGVSQSPRYKVTKRGQDVALRCDPISGHVSLYWYRQALGQGPEFLTYFNYEAQQDKSGLPNDRFSAERPEGSISTLTIQRTEQRDSAMYRCASSSRRETTIGGGANVLTFGAGSRLTVL.

This clonotype was observed a handful of times. J is TRBJ2-1 and V is TRBV3-1; no definite D call. The CDR3 runs 16 residues. V lost 0 bases to trimming and J lost 9 bases, with 18 bases between them. Germline CDR1 reads LGHDT; CDR2 reads YNNKEL (reference sequence). Written as DNA, the CDR3 is TGTGCCAGCAGCCAAGATACCTATTTCTCCGCTGGTGAGCAGTTCTTC. This encodes CASSQDTYFSAGEQFF.

This clonotype appeared many times. The chain joins TRBV10-3 to TRBJ2-1, with 9 bases matching TRBD2. The germline CDR1 and CDR2 sequences are ENHRY and SYGVKD. The CDR3 runs 15 residues. Unmatched junction bases numbered 8, after V lost 4 bases and J lost 7 bases. The CDR3 coding sequence is TGTGCCATCAGTGCCCTGCGGGGGGGCTTAAATGAGCAGTTCTTC. Protein product: CAISALRGGLNEQFF.

This clonotype was observed a handful of times. The J gene is TRBJ1-2, the V gene TRBV10-3; unclear D gene. V gave up 2 bases and J gave up 5 bases, with 9 bases separating them. The CDR3 runs to 13 residues. Germline V gene lookup returns CDR1 ENHRY and CDR2 SYGVKD. CDR3 nucleotides: TGTGCCATCAGTGAGATCGACACGTATGGCTACACCTTC. Translated, it gives CAISEIDTYGYTF.

This clonotype was recorded many times. The chain carries TRBV5-1 and TRBJ2-5, with 8 bases that match TRBD1. Germline CDR1 reads SGHRS; CDR2 reads YFSETQ. Losses at the gene ends were 4 bases for V and 3 bases for J; bases not matched to a gene: 2. CDR3 length: 13 amino acids. CDR3 region: CASSADREETQYF. The DNA for the CDR3 is TGCGCCAGCAGCGCGGACAGGGAAGAGACCCAGTACTTC.

This clonotype was seen more than once but under ten times. J is TRBJ2-3 and V is TRBV6-1; D gene uncertain. The V end lost 6 bases, the J end lost 0 bases, and 7 bases lay between the germline ends. Germline V gives CDR1 MNHNS, CDR2 SASEGT. This CDR3 is built from 13 residues. The CDR3 region has the DNA TGTGCCAGCAGGGCTGACAGCACAGATACGCAGTATTTT. The encoded protein is CASRADSTDTQYF.

Of note for this clonotype: Since a much larger clone is just one base distant, this may be a read error. The V and J genes are TRBV21-1 and TRBJ1-3. TRBV21-1 is deemed a pseudogene. This CDR3 contains 15 residues. CDR3 DNA: TGTGCCAGCAACAAAGCGTCACCCTCTGGAAACACCATATATTTT. Its protein product is CASNKASPSGNTIYF.

This clonotype was seen many times. This chain uses TRBV20-1 with TRBJ1-5, with D possibly being TRBD1 (6 bases). Per the germline V gene, CDR1 is DFQATT and CDR2 is SNEGSKA (reference sequence). V dropped 3 bases and J dropped 6 bases, with 15 bases sitting between them. There are 14 residues in the CDR3. Written as DNA, the CDR3 is TGCAGTGCTAGCCCCGGTTCGGACAGTCAGCCCCAGCATTTT. Its translation is CSASPGSDSQPQHF.

This clonotype was seen many times. V gene TRBV12-3 or TRBV12-4 combines with J gene TRBJ1-2, with D unresolved. The V and J ends lost 11 bases and 0 bases respectively, with 13 bases between them. The CDR3 runs to 13 residues. The CDR3 DNA reads TGTGCCTATTTCTCGGGAGCTAACTATGGCTACACCTTC. Translation: CAYFSGANYGYTF.

This clonotype has just a few counts. V and J are TRBV7-2 and TRBJ2-1; D remains unclear. Per the germline V gene, CDR1 is SGHTA and CDR2 is FQGNSA. Between the trimmed V and J ends, which lost 0 bases and 4 bases, there was a span of 4 bases. There are 13 residues in the CDR3. The CDR3 reads CASSLARYNEQFF. The CDR3, as DNA: TGTGCCAGCAGCTTAGCGCGGTACAATGAGCAGTTCTTC.

The CDR3 coding sequence is TGCGCCAGCAGTCCAAATCACAGCAGCACAGATACGCAGTATTTT. It codes for CASSPNHSSTDTQYF. The chain combines TRBV23-1 with TRBJ2-3, with D uncertain. TRBV23-1 carries the ORF label, with uncertain function. The CDR3 contains 15 residues. V shed 4 bases and J shed 0 bases, with 11 bases lying between them.

There are many counts of this clonotype. This chain links TRBV12-3 or TRBV12-4 with TRBJ2-1, with 12 bases matching TRBD2. This CDR3 is built from 20 residues. With V trimmed by 4 bases and J by 3 bases, 16 bases remained unmatched. The CDR3 here is CASSSSRLAGAPGGYNEQFF. The CDR3 bases are TGTGCCAGCAGTTCCTCCCGACTAGCGGGAGCCCCCGGGGGCTACAATGAGCAGTTCTTC.

This clonotype was picked up many times. The chain uses TRBV20-1 and TRBJ2-2, with 9 bases fitting TRBD1. The CDR3 runs 20 residues. Germline assignment: CDR1 DFQATT and CDR2 SNEGSKA (reference sequence). Trimming removed 3 bases from V and 4 bases from J; junction bases left unmatched: 21. The CDR3 here is CSARPPGTGSSGDRTGELFF. The CDR3 region has the DNA TGCAGTGCTAGGCCCCCCGGGACAGGGTCTAGTGGGGATCGCACCGGGGAGCTGTTTTTT.

This clonotype has only a few counts. V is TRBV5-4 and J is TRBJ2-1; either TRBD1 or TRBD2 may fit D (7 bases each). V lost 4 bases and J 7 bases, leaving 18 bases between the germline ends. The CDR3 consists of 15 residues. Germline values: CDR1 SGHNT, CDR2 YYREEE (reference sequence). CDR3 in DNA: TGTGCCAGCAGCCATGGTCGGGGGGACAGTAATGAGCAGTTCTTC. Translation: CASSHGRGDSNEQFF. Using reference TRBV5-4 and TRBJ2-1 for the parts outside the CDR3, the full variable domain is ETGVTQSPTHLIKTRGQQVTLRCSSQSGHNTVSWYQQALGQGPQFIFQYYREEENGRGNFPPRFSGLQFPNYSSELNVNALELDDSALYLCASSHGRGDSNEQFFGPGTRLTVL.

This clonotype occurred many times. V gene TRBV7-6 combines with J gene TRBJ2-3; D is possibly TRBD1 (6 bases). Trimming shortened V by 5 bases and J by 3 bases, and 15 bases separated the two germline ends. Germline V gene data show CDR1 as SGHVS and CDR2 as FNYEAQ. The CDR3 totals 15 residues. CDR3: CASSHTLDRTDTQYF. The CDR3 region has the DNA TGTGCCAGCAGCCACACACTAGACAGGACAGATACGCAGTATTTT.

This clonotype has only a few counts. The chain is built from TRBV6-5 and TRBJ1-2; D remains unclear. The CDR3 consists of 14 residues. V was pared by 3 bases and J by 0 bases, with 8 bases between. Germline V lookup: CDR1 MNHEY, CDR2 SVGAGI. This chain's CDR3 is CASSYGVTNYGYTF. For the CDR3, the DNA is TGTGCCAGCAGTTATGGCGTGACTAACTATGGCTACACCTTC.

In this sample, this clonotype turned up many times. This chain links TRBV5-1 with TRBJ2-3; D remains ambiguous. Trimming stripped 2 bases from V and 2 bases from J, with 15 bases between. CDR3 length equals 16 residues. Germline CDR1 is SGHRS and CDR2 is YFSETQ. CDR3 coding DNA: TGCGCCAGCAGCTTAGGGCTGGGGTCTTACACAGATACGCAGTATTTT. This sequence encodes CASSLGLGSYTDTQYF.

Remarks on this clonotype: A much larger clone is a single base away; this may be a read error. The V call is TRBV12-3 or TRBV12-4, the J call TRBJ1-6; 7 positions agree with TRBD1. The CDR3 is 14 residues long. The CDR3 protein is CASTFLQGGSPFHF. The CDR3 DNA reads as TGTGCCAGCACTTTCTTGCAGGGGGGGTCACCCTTCCACTTT.

This chain uses TRBV7-2 with TRBJ2-1; D is unresolved. Germline V gene sequence: CDR1 SGHTA, CDR2 FQGNSA. The CDR3 loop spans 15 amino acids. V lost 3 bases and J 0 bases, leaving 9 bases between the germline ends. CDR3 DNA sequence: TGTGCCAGCAGCTTCGAGCCGAGCTCCTACAATGAGCAGTTCTTC. The encoded protein is CASSFEPSSYNEQFF.

The V and J genes are TRBV7-2 and TRBJ2-7, with TRBD2 as a possible D gene (7 bases). Trimming removed 5 bases at V and 6 bases at J, with 20 bases between. The germline V gene encodes CDR1 SGHTA and CDR2 FQGNSA. This CDR3 is 15 amino acids long. The CDR3 region has the DNA TGTGCCAGCAGCCTACACGGGGGGCAGGCTCGCGAGCAGTACTTC. This encodes CASSLHGGQAREQYF.

This clonotype was counted a few times. The V gene is TRBV12-3 or TRBV12-4, the J gene TRBJ1-1, with D possibly matching TRBD1 (6 bases). The V and J ends lost 2 bases and 7 bases respectively, with 17 bases between them. The length of the CDR3 is 15 residues. CDR3 sequence (DNA): TGTGCCAGCAGTTTAAGAGCGGGGACACCCCTTGAAGCTTTCTTT. Its translation is CASSLRAGTPLEAFF.